This TCR beta chain appears in the sequencing data of a study of early T cells in non-severe SARS-CoV-2 infection. This clonotype was found many times. In TCRdb, the 5' RACE reads were re-called with MiXCR into one record per CDR3 protein. This table has more than 50,000 distinct CDR3 sequences, about 12% appearing once. Trimming took 2 bases from V and 1 from J, leaving 7 bases between them. The CDR3 contains 14 residues. Germline CDR1 reads SEHNR; CDR2 reads FQNEAQ (reference sequence). The gene calls are TRBV7-9 and TRBJ2-3; no firm D call. The clonotype was recovered from an adult who was a healthcare worker with PCR-confirmed SARS-CoV-2 infection or an uninfected control (not recorded which). Sequenced here: whole blood, sampled at baseline. CDR3 bases: TGTGCCAGCAGCTTAAGGCAGGGCACAGATACGCAGTATTTT. It specifies CASSLRQGTDTQYF.